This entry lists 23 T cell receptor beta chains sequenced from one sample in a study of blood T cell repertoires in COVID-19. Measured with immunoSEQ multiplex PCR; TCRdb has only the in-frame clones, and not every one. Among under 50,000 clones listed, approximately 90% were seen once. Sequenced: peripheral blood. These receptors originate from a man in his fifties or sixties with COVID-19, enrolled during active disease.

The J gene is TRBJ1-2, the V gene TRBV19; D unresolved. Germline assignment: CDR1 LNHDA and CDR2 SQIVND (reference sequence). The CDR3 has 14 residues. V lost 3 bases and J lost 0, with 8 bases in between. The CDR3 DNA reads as TGTGCCAGTAGTATTGTTCAGACTAACTATGGCTACACCTTC. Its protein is CASSIVQTNYGYTF.

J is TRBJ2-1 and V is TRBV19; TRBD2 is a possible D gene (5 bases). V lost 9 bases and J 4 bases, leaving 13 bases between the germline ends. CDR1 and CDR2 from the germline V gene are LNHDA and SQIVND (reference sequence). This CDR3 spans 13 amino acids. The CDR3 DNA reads TGTGCCAGCGGGGTCTCGTCGTACAATGAGCAGTTCTTC. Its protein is CASGVSSYNEQFF.

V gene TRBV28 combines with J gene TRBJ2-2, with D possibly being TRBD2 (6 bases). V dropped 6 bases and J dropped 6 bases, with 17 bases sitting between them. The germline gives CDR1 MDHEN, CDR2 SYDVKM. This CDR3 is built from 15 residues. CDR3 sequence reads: CASSYGGASPGELFF. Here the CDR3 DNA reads TGTGCCAGCAGCTATGGAGGGGCGAGTCCCGGGGAGCTGTTTTTT.

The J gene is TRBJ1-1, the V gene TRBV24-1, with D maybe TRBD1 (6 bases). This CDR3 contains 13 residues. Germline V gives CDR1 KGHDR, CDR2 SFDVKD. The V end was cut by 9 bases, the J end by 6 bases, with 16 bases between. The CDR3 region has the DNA TGTGCCACCGAGGCGAGGGGGGGTGCTGAAGCTTTCTTT. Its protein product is CATEARGGAEAFF.

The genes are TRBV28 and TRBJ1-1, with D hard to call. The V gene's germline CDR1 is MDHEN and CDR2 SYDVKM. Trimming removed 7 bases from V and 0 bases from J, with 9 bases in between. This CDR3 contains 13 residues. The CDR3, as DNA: TGTGCCAGCACCTACCTGGTGAACACTGAAGCTTTCTTT. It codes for CASTYLVNTEAFF.

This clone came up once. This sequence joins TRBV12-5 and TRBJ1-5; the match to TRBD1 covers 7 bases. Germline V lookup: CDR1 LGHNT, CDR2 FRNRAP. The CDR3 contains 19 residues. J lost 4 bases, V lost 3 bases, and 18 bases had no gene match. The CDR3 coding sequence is TGTGCTAGTGGTTTTTTAGGAGACAGGGTCATAGCGTGGAATCAGCCCCAGCATTTT. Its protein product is CASGFLGDRVIAWNQPQHF.

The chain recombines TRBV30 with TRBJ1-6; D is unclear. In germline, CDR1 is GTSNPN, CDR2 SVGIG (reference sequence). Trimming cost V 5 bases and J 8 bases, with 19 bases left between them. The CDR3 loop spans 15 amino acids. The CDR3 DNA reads TGTGCCTGGTGCCGATCATCGGGTGGATATTCACCCCTCCACTTT. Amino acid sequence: CAWCRSSGGYSPLHF.

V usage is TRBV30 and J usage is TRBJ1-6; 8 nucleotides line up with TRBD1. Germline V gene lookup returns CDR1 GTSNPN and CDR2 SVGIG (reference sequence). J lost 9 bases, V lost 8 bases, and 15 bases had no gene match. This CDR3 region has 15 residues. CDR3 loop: CAGTQTQTGASPLHF. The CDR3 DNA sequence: TGTGCCGGGACCCAAACACAGACAGGGGCTTCACCCCTCCACTTT.

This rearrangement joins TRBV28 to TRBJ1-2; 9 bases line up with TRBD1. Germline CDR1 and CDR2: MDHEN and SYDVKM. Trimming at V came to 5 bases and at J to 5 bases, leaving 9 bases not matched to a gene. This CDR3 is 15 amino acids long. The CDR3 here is CASSLEPGTGYGYTF. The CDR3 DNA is TGTGCCAGCAGTCTAGAACCGGGGACAGGGTATGGCTACACCTTC.

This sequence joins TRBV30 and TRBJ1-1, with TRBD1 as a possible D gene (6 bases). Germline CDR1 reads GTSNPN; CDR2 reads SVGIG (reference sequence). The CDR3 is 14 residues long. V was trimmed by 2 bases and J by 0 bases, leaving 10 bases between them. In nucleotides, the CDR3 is TGTGCCTGGAGTCTCGGACAGCTGAACACTGAAGCTTTCTTT. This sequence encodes CAWSLGQLNTEAFF.

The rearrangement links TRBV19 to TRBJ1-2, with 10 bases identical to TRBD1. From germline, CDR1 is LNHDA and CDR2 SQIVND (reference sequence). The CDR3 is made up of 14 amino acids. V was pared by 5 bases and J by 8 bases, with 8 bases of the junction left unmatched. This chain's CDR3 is CASSGDRGRFGYTF. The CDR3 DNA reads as TGTGCCAGTAGTGGCGACAGGGGGCGCTTCGGCTACACCTTC.

CDR3 loop: CASSKGTGVGNQPQHF. CDR3 DNA sequence: TGTGCCAGCAGCAAAGGGACAGGTGTTGGCAATCAGCCCCAGCATTTT. This chain links TRBV21-1 with TRBJ1-5; the table calls TRBD1, which could not be checked here. TRBV21-1 is a recognized pseudogene. The CDR3 loop spans 16 amino acids.

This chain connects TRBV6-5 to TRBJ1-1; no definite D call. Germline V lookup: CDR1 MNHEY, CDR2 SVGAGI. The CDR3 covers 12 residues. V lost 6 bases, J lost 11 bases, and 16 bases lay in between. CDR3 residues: CASRPSLGEAFF. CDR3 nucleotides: TGTGCCAGCAGACCCTCTCTAGGAGAGGCTTTCTTT.

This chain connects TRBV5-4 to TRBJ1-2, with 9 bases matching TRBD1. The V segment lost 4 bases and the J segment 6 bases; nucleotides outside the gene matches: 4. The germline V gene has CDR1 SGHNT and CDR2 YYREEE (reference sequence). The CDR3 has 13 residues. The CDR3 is CASSNTGGDGYTF. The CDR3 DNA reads TGTGCCAGCAGCAACACAGGGGGCGATGGCTACACCTTC.

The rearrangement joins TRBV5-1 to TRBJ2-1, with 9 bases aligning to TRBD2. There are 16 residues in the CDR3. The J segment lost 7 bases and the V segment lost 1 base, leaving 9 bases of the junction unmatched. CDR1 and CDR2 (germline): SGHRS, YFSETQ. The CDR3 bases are TGCGCCAGCAGCTTGTATGCGGGAGGGCAAGGAAATGAGCAGTTCTTC. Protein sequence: CASSLYAGGQGNEQFF.

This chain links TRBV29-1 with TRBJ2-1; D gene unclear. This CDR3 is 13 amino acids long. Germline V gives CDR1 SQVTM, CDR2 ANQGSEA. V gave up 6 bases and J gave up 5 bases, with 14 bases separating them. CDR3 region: CSVNYEANNEQFF. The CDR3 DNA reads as TGCAGCGTGAACTATGAGGCGAACAATGAGCAGTTCTTC.

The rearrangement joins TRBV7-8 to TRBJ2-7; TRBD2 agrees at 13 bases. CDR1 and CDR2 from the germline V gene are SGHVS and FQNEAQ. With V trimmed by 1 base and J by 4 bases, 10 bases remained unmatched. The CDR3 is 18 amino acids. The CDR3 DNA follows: TGTGCCAGCAGCTTAGTAACTAGCGGGAGGGCTGACGGATACGAGCAGTACTTC. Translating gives CASSLVTSGRADGYEQYF.

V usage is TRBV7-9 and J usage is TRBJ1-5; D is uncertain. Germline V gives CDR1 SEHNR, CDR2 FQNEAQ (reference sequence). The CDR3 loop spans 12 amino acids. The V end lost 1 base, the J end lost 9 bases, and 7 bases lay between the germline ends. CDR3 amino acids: CASSLDYSPQHF. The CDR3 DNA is TGTGCCAGCAGCTTAGACTATTCGCCCCAGCATTTT.

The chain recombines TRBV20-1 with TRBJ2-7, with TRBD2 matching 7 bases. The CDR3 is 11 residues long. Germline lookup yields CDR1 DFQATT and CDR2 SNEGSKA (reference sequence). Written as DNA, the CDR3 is TGCAGCCCTACTAGCGACTACGAGCAGTACTTC. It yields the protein CSPTSDYEQYF.

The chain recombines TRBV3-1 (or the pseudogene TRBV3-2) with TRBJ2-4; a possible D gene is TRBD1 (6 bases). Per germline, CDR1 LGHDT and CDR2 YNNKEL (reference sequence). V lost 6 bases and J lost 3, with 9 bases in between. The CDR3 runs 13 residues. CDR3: CASRDSGKNIQYF. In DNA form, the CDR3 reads TGTGCCAGCAGGGACAGTGGCAAAAACATTCAGTACTTC.

CDR3 sequence: CSVRQPQGNTIYF. The CDR3 nucleotides are TGCAGCGTTAGACAGCCCCAGGGAAACACCATATATTTT. V usage is TRBV29-1 and J usage is TRBJ1-3, with TRBD1 as a possible D gene (5 bases). The CDR3 is made up of 13 amino acids. CDR1 SQVTM and CDR2 ANQGSEA come from the germline V gene. Trimming stripped 5 bases from V and 4 bases from J, with 12 bases between. The full variable domain, with the rest looked up from reference TRBV29-1 and TRBJ1-3, is SAVISQKPSRDICQRGTSLTIQCQVDSQVTMMFWYRQQPGQSLTLIATANQGSEATYESGFVIDKFPISRPNLTFSTLTVSNMSPEDSSIYLCSVRQPQGNTIYFGEGSWLTVV.

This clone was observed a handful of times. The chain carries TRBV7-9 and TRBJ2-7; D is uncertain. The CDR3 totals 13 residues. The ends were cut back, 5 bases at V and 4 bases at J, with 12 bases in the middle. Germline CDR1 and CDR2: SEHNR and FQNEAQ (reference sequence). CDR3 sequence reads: CASSPGSKYEQYF. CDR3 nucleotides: TGTGCCAGCAGCCCCGGGTCAAAATACGAGCAGTACTTC. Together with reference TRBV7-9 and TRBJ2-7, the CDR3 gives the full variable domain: DTGVSQNPRHKITKRGQNVTFRCDPISEHNRLYWYRQTLGQGPEFLTYFQNEAQLEKSRLLSDRFSAERPKGSFSTLEIQRTEQGDSAMYLCASSPGSKYEQYFGPGTRLTVT.

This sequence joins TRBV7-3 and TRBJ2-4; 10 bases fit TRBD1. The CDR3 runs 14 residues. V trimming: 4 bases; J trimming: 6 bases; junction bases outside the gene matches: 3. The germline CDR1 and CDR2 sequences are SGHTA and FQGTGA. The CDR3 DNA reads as TGTGCCAGCAGCTCCGGGACAGGGGCAAACATTCAGTACTTC. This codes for CASSSGTGANIQYF.